The rows below give T cell receptor beta chains drawn from one sample of a study of blood T cell repertoires in COVID-19. Here immunoSEQ multiplex PCR was the method, and the copy in TCRdb shows in-frame clones only, minus some. The table records around 310,000 clones, about 90% of them present only once. Material for sequencing was peripheral blood. The receptors were sampled from a woman in her 40s with COVID-19, enrolled during active disease. Each CDR3 is given with its conserved first and last residue. D genes are given only for firm matches.

V: TRBV6-5
D: .
J: TRBJ2-5
DNA: TGTGCCAGCAGTTACTCACCCGGACCGGGGAAGACCCAGTACTTC
CDR3: CASSYSPGPGKTQYF

V: TRBV30
D: TRBD2
J: TRBJ2-7
DNA: TGTGCCTGGAGACAGAGCGGGAGAGGGTACGAGCAGTACTTC
CDR3: CAWRQSGRGYEQYF

V: TRBV6-1
D: TRBD1
J: TRBJ2-2
DNA: TGTGCCAGCAGTGAGATACCGGGACAGGGGCTTGCCGGGGAGCTGTTTTTT
CDR3: CASSEIPGQGLAGELFF

V: TRBV25-1
D: TRBD1
J: TRBJ1-6
DNA: TGTGCCAGCAGTGTGACAGGGGGAGATTCACCCCTCCACTTT
CDR3: CASSVTGGDSPLHF

V: TRBV23-1
D: TRBD2
J: TRBJ2-7
DNA: TGCGCCAGCAGTCAATTAGAGAAGGGCACGACCCGGAGACTAGCGGGAGCCTACGAGCAGTACTTC
CDR3: CASSQLEKGTTRRLAGAYEQYF

V: TRBV9
D: .
J: TRBJ2-1
DNA: TGTGCCAGCAGCGTAGTAACGGGCTCCTACAATGAGCAGTTCTTC
CDR3: CASSVVTGSYNEQFF

V: TRBV28
D: .
J: TRBJ1-3
DNA: TGTGCCAGCAGTTATACAGCCACCTCTGGAAACACCATATATTTT
CDR3: CASSYTATSGNTIYF

V: TRBV19
D: TRBD1
J: TRBJ1-5
DNA: TGTGCCAGTAGCACTAAGGGCGGACAGGGGGGAAGTCAGCCCCAGCATTTT
CDR3: CASSTKGGQGGSQPQHF

V: TRBV6-5
D: .
J: TRBJ2-5
DNA: TGTGCCAGCAAAAGGCTGGCGGGGGCGCAAGAGACCCAGTACTTC
CDR3: CASKRLAGAQETQYF

V: TRBV14
D: .
J: TRBJ2-2
DNA: TGTGCCAGCAGCCAGACCGGGTTGGGCGGGGAGCTGTTTTTT
CDR3: CASSQTGLGGELFF

V: TRBV9
D: .
J: TRBJ1-6
DNA: TGTGCCAGCAGCAACAACAGGGCTGGCTCCTATAATTCACCCCTCCACTTT
CDR3: CASSNNRAGSYNSPLHF

V: TRBV18
D: .
J: TRBJ2-3
DNA: TGTGCCAGCTCACCAAGGGGGGATACGCAGTATTTT
CDR3: CASSPRGDTQYF

V: TRBV9
D: TRBD2
J: TRBJ2-3
DNA: TGTGCCAGCAGCGTAGGACTAGCGGCCGCCGATACGCAGTATTTT
CDR3: CASSVGLAAADTQYF